The clone carrying this TCR beta chain was observed once. Germline loops: CDR1 SEHNR, CDR2 FQNEAQ (reference sequence). Trimming removed 5 bases at V and 5 bases at J, with 16 bases between. CDR3 size: 14 residues. Amplification used 60 Vbeta primers and 13 Jbeta primers. Original methodology: Roughly 76 million unique TCR beta chains, roughly 11 million of them shared, were counted by a later analysis. Sequencing used immunoSEQ multiplex PCR; TCRdb keeps in-frame clones, though not all of them. V and J calls plus clone size are reproduced from that table; the DNA served to infer D and trimming. This sample carries roughly 190,000 clones, roughly four fifths of them seen once, and the ten largest clones take about 0.84%. This record belongs to a study of cytomegalovirus exposure and HLA in healthy donors.

The receptor comes from a woman aged 18-29 years in good health and CMV-seronegative. The rearrangement links TRBV7-9 to TRBJ2-7, with D maybe TRBD1 (5 bases). Sequencing input: PBMCs. CDR3 amino acids: CASSPRARVHEQYF. The CDR3 nucleotides are TGTGCCAGCAGCCCTAGGGCCAGGGTCCACGAGCAGTACTTC. The complete variable domain, with remaining parts taken from reference TRBV7-9 and TRBJ2-7, reads DTGVSQNPRHKITKRGQNVTFRCDPISEHNRLYWYRQTLGQGPEFLTYFQNEAQLEKSRLLSDRFSAERPKGSFSTLEIQRTEQGDSAMYLCASSPRARVHEQYFGPGTRLTVT.